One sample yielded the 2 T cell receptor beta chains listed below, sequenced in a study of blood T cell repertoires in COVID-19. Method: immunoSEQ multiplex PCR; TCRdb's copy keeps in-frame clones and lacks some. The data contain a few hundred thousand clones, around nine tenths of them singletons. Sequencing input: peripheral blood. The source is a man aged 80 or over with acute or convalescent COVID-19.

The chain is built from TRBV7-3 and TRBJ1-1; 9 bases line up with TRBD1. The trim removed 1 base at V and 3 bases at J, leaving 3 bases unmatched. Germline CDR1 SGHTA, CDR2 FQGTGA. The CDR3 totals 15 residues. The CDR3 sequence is CASSLRRTGDTEAFF. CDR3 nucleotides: TGTGCCAGCAGCTTAAGGCGGACAGGGGACACTGAAGCTTTCTTT.

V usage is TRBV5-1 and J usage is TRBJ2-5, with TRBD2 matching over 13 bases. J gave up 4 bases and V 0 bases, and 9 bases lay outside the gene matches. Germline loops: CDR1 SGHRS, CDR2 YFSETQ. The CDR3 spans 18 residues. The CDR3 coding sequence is TGCGCCAGCAGCTTGGGAGGTACCGGACTAGCGGGAGTAGAGACCCAGTACTTC. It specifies CASSLGGTGLAGVETQYF. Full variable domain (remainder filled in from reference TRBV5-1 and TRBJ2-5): KAGVTQTPRYLIKTRGQQVTLSCSPISGHRSVSWYQQTPGQGLQFLFEYFSETQRNKGNFPGRFSGRQFSNSRSEMNVSTLELGDSALYLCASSLGGTGLAGVETQYFGPGTRLLVL.